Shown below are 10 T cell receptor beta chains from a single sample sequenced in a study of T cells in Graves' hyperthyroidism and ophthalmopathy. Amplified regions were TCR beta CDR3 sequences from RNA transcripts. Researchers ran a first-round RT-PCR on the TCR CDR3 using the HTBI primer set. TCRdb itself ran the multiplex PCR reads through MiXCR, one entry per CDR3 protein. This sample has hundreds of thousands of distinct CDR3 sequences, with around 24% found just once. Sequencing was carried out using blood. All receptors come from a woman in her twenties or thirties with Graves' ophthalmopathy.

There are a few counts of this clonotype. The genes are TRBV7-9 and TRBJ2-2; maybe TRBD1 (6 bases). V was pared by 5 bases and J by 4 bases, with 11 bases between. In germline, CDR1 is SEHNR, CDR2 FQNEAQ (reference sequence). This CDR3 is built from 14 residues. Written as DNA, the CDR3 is TGTGCCAGCAGCCCTGGGACACTCACCGGGGAGCTGTTTTTT. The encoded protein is CASSPGTLTGELFF.

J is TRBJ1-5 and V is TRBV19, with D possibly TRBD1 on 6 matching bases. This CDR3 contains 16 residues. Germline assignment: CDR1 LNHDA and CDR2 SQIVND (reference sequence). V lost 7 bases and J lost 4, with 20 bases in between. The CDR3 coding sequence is TGTGCCAGTACCCAGGAGGGGGGGCTAGGAAATCAGCCCCAGCATTTT. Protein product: CASTQEGGLGNQPQHF.

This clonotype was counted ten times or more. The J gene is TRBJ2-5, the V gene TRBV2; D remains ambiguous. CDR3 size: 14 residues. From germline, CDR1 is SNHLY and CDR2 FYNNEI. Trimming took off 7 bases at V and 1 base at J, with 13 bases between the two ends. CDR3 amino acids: CASTIDGPQETQYF. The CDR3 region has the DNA TGTGCCAGCACAATAGACGGGCCCCAAGAGACCCAGTACTTC.

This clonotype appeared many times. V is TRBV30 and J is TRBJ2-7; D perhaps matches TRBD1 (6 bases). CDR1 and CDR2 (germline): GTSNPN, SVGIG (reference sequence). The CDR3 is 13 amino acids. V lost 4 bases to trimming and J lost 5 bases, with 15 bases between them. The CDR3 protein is CAWNRQGGHEQYF. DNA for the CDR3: TGTGCCTGGAACAGACAAGGGGGTCACGAGCAGTACTTC. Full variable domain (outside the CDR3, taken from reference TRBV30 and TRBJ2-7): SQTIHQWPATLVQPVGSPLSLECTVEGTSNPNLYWYRQAAGRGLQLLFYSVGIGQISSEVPQNLSASRPQDRQFILSSKKLLLSDSGFYLCAWNRQGGHEQYFGPGTRLTVT.

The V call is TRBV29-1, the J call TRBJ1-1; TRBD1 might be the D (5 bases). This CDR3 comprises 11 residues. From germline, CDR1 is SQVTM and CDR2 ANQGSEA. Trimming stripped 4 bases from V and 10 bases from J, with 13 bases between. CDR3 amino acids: CSVGLGQRAFF. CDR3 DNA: TGCAGCGTTGGGTTGGGGCAGAGAGCTTTCTTT.

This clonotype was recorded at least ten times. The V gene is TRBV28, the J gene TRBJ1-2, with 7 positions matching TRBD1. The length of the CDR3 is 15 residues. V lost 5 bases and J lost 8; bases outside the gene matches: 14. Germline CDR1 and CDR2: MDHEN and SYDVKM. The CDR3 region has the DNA TGTGCCAGCAGTCCGACCGACAGGGTTCCACGGGGCTACACCTTC. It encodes CASSPTDRVPRGYTF.

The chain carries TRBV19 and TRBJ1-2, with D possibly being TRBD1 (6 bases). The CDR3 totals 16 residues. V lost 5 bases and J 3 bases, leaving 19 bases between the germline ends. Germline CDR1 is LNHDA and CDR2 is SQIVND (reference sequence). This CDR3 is CASSSFKLDSHYGYTF. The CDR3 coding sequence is TGTGCCAGTAGTTCTTTCAAATTGGACAGCCACTATGGCTACACCTTC.

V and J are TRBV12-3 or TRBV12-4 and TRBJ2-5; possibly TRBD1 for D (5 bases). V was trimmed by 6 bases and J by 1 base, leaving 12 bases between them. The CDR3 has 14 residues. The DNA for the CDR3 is TGTGCCAGCAGGCCACAGGAGCCCCAAGAGACCCAGTACTTC. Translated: CASRPQEPQETQYF.

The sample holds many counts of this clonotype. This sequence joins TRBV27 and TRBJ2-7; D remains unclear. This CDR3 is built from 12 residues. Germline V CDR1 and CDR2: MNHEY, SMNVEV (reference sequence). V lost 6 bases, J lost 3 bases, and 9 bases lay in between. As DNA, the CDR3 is TGTGCCAGCAGAGGGCCCTACTACGAGCAGTACTTC. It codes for CASRGPYYEQYF.

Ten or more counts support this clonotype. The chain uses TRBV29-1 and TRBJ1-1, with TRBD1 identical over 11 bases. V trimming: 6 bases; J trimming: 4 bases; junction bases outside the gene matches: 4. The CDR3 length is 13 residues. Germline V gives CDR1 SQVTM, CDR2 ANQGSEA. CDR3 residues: CSVADRGLTEAFF. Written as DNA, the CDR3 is TGCAGCGTCGCGGACAGGGGGCTCACTGAAGCTTTCTTT.